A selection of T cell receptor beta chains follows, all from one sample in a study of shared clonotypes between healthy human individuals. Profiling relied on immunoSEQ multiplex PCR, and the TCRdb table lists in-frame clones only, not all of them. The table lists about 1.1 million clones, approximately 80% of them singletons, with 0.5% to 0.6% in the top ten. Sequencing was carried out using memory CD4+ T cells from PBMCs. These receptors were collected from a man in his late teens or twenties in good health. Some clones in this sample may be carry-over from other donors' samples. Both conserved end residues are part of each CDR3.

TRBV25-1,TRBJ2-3,CASSRSGPDTQYF
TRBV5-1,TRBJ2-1,CASSLDLAAYNEQFF
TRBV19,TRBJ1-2,CASRDDRSNYGYTF
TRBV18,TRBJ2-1,CASSPIPAGGYSYNEQFF
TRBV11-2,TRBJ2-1,CASSPSAFYNEQFF
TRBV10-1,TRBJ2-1,CASLIQRSSYNEQFF
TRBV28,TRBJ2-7,CASSPRLRGLGQYF
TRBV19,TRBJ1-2,CASSPGAHGYTF
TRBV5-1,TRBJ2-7,CASSSGLELREQYF
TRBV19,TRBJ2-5,CASSGSGSRETQYF
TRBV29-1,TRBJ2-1,CAGTVAYNEQFF
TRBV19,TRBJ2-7,CASRVYSQAYEQYF
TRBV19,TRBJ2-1,CASSLFAGNNEQFF
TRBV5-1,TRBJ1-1,CASRNQGADTEAFF
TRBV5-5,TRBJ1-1,CASSLLVSYTEAFF
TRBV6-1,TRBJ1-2,CASSEEPVNYGYTF
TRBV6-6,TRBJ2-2,CASSSGRTGELFF
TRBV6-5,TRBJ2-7,CASSYQVGGTSEQYF
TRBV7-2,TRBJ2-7,CASSLARTDFQYF
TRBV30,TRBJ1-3,CAWSVTGAPGNTIYF
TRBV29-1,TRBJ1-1,CSVDRGGTEAFF
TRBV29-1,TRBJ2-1,CSIWTSSGSYNEQFF
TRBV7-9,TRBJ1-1,CASSFQDRGATEAFF
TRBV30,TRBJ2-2,CAYDDTNTGELFF
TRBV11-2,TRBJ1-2,CASSARSYGYTF
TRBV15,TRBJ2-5,CATSRDSAKQETQYF
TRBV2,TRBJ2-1,CASSPLAAAYNEQFF
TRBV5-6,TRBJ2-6,CASSQLSAGANVLTF
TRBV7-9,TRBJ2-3,CASSLGGPGRILSTDTQYF
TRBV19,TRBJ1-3,CASSPSSSGNTIYF
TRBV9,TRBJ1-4,CASSVGTGGQKLFF
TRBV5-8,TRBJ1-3,CASSLPGRQKTGNTIYF
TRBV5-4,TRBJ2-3,CASSLGGTDTQYF
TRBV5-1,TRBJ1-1,CASSRAGQMNTEAFF
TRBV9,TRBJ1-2,CASSVGGAYGYTF
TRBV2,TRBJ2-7,CASSEASGMLKYEQYF
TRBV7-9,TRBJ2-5,CARRETQYF